This T cell receptor (beta chain) originates from a study of monozygotic twins with inflammatory bowel disease. Following a re-call of the 5' RACE reads, TCRdb has one entry per CDR3 protein and lacks DNA. The table gives about 420,000 distinct CDR3 sequences; the top ten clones make up 2.4% of it. The V gene's germline CDR1 is ENHRY and CDR2 SYGVKD. The CDR3 loop spans 15 amino acids. The sequenced sample was blood. The rearrangement links TRBV10-3 to TRBJ1-5; TCRdb returns TRBD1, unconfirmable since there is no DNA. The sequence was obtained from a human donor with ulcerative colitis or Crohn's disease, or a healthy co-twin of an affected twin (not recorded which). This chain's CDR3 is CAISTGGFSNQPQHF.